This TCR beta chain was found in a study of T cell responses to AZD1222 COVID-19 vaccine. Overall study context: Both about-4-week and about-12-week second-dose recipients were combined. Overall study results and limits: No repertoire was sampled before or during the peak T cell response, only after it. Spike was spanned by vaccine-associated CD4 TCRs, which were dominant at 160-218 and 743-854. Females made up more of the donors, who were largely white British, and clonal diversity may have come out too low.

The protocol was immunoSEQ multiplex PCR, while the TCRdb copy is restricted to in-frame clones and leaves out a portion. The table shows 130,000 to 150,000 clones, with about nine tenths occurring only once. As concerns this clone: What it recognizes is unknown.

The CDR3 spans 15 residues. The specimen was peripheral blood, collected on day 0 of AZD1222 vaccination. V usage is TRBV21-1 and J usage is TRBJ2-7; the D call in the table, TRBD1, was not verified against the DNA. TRBV21-1 counts as a pseudogene. The TCR comes from an adult in good health. The CDR3 spells CASSKGPGGAYEQYF. The CDR3 bases are TGTGCCAGCAGCAAAGGGCCAGGGGGCGCGTACGAGCAGTACTTC.